A selection of T cell receptor beta chains follows, all from one sample in a study of T cell clones after liver transplantation. Data came from immunoSEQ multiplex PCR; TCRdb stores just in-frame clones and leaves some out. Among 50,000 to 55,000 clones listed, approximately 71% were seen once. Sequenced here: CD4+ T cells from blood, sampled less than 70 months after liver transplant. These receptors all stem from a human patient who received a liver transplant. Some of these T cells may belong to the graft donor. Each CDR3 is given without its conserved first and last residue. The order of the fields is CDR3 protein, J gene, clone size, V gene. Some rows have no size entry. The others give once, few or many, or a class for an expanded clone.

ASSLGVNTQY,TRBJ2-3,NA,TRBV13
ASSSQGYEQY,TRBJ2-7,few,TRBV7-9
SVEERTSGQGEQY,TRBJ2-7,NA,TRBV29-1
ASSPTGQGRRAF,TRBJ1-1,NA,TRBV7-3
ASSDPGTTGEKLF,TRBJ1-4,NA,TRBV6-1
ASRYGGTGAYEQY,TRBJ2-7,NA,TRBV28
ASSQGAWELF,TRBJ2-2,NA,TRBV2
ASSLDSGTTEAF,TRBJ1-1,NA,TRBV5-4
ASSSPRGGTDTQY,TRBJ2-3,NA,TRBV11-2
ASSEAEGRVKLF,TRBJ1-4,NA,TRBV2
ASSPTRGEAGNTIY,TRBJ1-3,NA,TRBV7-8
ASSVPRDRVLEAF,TRBJ1-1,NA,TRBV10-2
ASNPQGTGGSKAF,TRBJ1-1,NA,TRBV4-1
AWSVRVTGELF,TRBJ2-2,NA,TRBV30
ASSYSHGANVLT,TRBJ2-6,NA,TRBV6-5
ASSLARPSGQGATEAF,TRBJ1-1,NA,TRBV18
ASSEGGTTPSTDTQY,TRBJ2-3,NA,TRBV2
ASSSTRGSQETQY,TRBJ2-5,few,TRBV7-7
ASGSLQLGYT,TRBJ1-2,NA,TRBV12-5
ASSADRVGYNEQF,TRBJ2-1,few,TRBV7-3
ASSPGTSGPTDTQY,TRBJ2-3,few,TRBV11-3
ASSLARAFYGYT,TRBJ1-2,NA,TRBV5-6
ASSFMNYGYT,TRBJ1-2,NA,TRBV28
ASSPKARGNQPQH,TRBJ1-5,NA,TRBV18
ASSYISSQGAKGREQY,TRBJ2-7,few,TRBV28
ASSSLTSSYEQY,TRBJ2-7,NA,TRBV6-5
ASSQDYILGDRTYEQY,TRBJ2-7,NA,TRBV4-1
ASSLQGSAYEQY,TRBJ2-7,NA,TRBV5-4
ASSVGQDLGYT,TRBJ1-2,NA,TRBV2
ASSRALGTEAF,TRBJ1-1,NA,TRBV6-6
ASSRVGGDTQY,TRBJ2-3,few,TRBV5-6
ASSIGAGGNNQPQH,TRBJ1-5,once,TRBV19
ASSLGLAGVGWYEQY,TRBJ2-7,NA,TRBV5-6
ASSQQGGANTEAF,TRBJ1-1,NA,TRBV4-2
ASSPDRTFGTQY,TRBJ2-5,NA,TRBV7-3